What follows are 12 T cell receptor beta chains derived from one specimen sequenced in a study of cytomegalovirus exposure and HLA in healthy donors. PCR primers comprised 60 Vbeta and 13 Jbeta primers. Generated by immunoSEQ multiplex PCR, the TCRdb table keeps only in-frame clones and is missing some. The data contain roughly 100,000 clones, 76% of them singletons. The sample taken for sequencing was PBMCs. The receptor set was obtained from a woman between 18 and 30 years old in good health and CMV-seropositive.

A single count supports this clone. The CDR3 is CATSRARGERTDTQYF. The CDR3, as DNA: TGTGCCACCAGCAGAGCCAGGGGGGAGCGCACAGATACGCAGTATTTT. This chain uses TRBV15 with TRBJ2-3, with D perhaps TRBD1 (7 bases). CDR1 is LNHNV, CDR2 YYDKDF, per germline (reference sequence). V shed 1 base and J shed 1 base, with 12 bases lying between them. The CDR3 length is 16 residues.

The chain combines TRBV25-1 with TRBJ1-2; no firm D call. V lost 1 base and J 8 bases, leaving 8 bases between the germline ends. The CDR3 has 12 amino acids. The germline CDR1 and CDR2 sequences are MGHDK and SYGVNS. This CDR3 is CASSEWPGGYTF. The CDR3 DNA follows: TGTGCCAGCAGTGAATGGCCCGGGGGCTACACCTTC.

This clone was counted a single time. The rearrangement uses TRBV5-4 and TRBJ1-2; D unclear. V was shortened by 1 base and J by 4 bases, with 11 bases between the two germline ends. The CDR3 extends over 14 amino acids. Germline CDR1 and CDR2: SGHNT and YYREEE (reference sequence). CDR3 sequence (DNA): TGTGCCAGCAGCTTGCCAGGACTCACCTATGGCTACACCTTC. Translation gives CASSLPGLTYGYTF.

This CDR3 reads CASSDDYTGAREKLFF. The CDR3 coding sequence is TGTGCCAGCAGTGACGACTATACAGGGGCTCGCGAAAAACTGTTTTTT. The V call is TRBV2, the J call TRBJ1-4; 7 nucleotides match TRBD1. The CDR3 has 16 residues. The V and J ends lost 3 bases and 8 bases, in that order; junction bases with no gene match: 12. Germline CDR1 and CDR2: SNHLY and FYNNEI.

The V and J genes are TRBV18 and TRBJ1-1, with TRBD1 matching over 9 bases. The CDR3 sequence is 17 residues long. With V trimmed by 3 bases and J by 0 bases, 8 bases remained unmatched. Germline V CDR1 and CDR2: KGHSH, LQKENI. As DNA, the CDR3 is TGTGCCAGCTCACCGATACAGGGGGCGCGGATGAACACTGAAGCTTTCTTT. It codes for CASSPIQGARMNTEAFF.

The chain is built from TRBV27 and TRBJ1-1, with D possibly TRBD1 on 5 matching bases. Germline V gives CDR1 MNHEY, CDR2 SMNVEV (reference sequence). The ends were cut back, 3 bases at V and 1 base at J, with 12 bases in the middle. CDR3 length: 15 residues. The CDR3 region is CASSFGAGSNTEAFF. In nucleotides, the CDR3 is TGTGCCAGCAGTTTTGGTGCAGGGTCGAACACTGAAGCTTTCTTT.

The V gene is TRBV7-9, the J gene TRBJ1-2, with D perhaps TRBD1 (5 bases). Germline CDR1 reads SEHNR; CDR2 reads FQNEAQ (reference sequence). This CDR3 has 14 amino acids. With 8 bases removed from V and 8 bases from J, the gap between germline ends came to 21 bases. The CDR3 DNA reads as TGTGCCAGCCGGGGCAGTGGAGGGGAGAGAGGCTACACCTTC. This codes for CASRGSGGERGYTF.

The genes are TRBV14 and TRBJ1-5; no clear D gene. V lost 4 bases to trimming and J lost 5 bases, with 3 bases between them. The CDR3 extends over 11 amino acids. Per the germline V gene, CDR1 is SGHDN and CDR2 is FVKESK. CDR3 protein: CASSLDQPQHF. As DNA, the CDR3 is TGTGCCAGCAGCCTAGATCAGCCCCAGCATTTT. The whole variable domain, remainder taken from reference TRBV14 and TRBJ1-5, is EAGVTQFPSHSVIEKGQTVTLRCDPISGHDNLYWYRRVMGKEIKFLLHFVKESKQDESGMPNNRFLAERTGGTYSTLKVQPAELEDSGVYFCASSLDQPQHFGDGTRLSIL.

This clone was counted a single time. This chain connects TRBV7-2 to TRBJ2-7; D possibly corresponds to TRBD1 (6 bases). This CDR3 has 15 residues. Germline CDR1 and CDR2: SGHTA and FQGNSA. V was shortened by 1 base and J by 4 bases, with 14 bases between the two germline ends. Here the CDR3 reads CASSLGSGVGYEQYF. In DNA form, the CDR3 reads TGTGCCAGCAGCTTAGGATCAGGGGTAGGTTACGAGCAGTACTTC.

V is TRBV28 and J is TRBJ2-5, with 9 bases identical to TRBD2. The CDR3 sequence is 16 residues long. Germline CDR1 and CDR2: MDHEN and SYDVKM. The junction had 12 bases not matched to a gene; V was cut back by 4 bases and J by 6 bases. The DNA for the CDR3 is TGTGCCAGCAGTTCCTCAGGGGCGGGGGGGCCTAAGACCCAGTACTTC. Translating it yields CASSSSGAGGPKTQYF. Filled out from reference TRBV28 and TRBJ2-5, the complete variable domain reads DVKVTQSSRYLVKRTGEKVFLECVQDMDHENMFWYRQDPGLGLRLIYFSYDVKMKEKGDIPEGYSVSREKKERFSLILESASTNQTSMYLCASSSSGAGGPKTQYFGPGTRLLVL.

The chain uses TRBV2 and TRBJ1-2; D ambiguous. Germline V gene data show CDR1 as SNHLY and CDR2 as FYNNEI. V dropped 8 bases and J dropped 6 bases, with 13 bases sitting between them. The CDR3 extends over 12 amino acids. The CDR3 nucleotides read TGTGCCAGCCCGGCCGGGGATAATGGCTACACCTTC. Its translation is CASPAGDNGYTF.

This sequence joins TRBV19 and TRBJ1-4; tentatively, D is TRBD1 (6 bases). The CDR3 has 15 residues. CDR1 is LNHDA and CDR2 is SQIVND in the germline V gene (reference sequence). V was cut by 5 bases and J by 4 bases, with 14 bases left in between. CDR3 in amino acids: CASSLITGINEKLFF. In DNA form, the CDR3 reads TGTGCCAGTAGTCTGATTACAGGGATTAATGAAAAACTGTTTTTT.